Shown below are 8 T cell receptor beta chains from a single sample sequenced in a study of shared clonotypes between healthy human individuals. Only in-frame clones appear in the TCRdb table, and some are missing; sequencing was by immunoSEQ multiplex PCR. The sample consists of 2 million to 3 million clones, 80% to 95% of them appearing once. Sequenced: naive CD4+ T cells from PBMCs. Specified subset: CD45RA+ positively selected. These receptors were obtained from a man aged 18 to 29 in good health. Some clones in this sample may be carry-over from other donors' samples.

The chain couples TRBV27 to TRBJ2-3; D possibly uses TRBD1 or TRBD2 (5 bases each). The ends were cut back, 6 bases at V and 1 base at J, with 14 bases in the middle. The CDR3 runs to 15 residues. CDR1 MNHEY and CDR2 SMNVEV come from the germline V gene (reference sequence). CDR3 bases: TGTGCCAGCAGGGTCCGGGACGCGGGCACAGATACGCAGTATTTT. Translating it yields CASRVRDAGTDTQYF.

As regards this clone: Other nucleotide sequences in the sample specify the same CDR3. This chain links TRBV9 with TRBJ2-1, with D possibly matching TRBD2 (5 bases). The V gene lost 0 bases and the J gene lost 4 bases, with 11 bases spanning the gap. Germline-derived CDR1 and CDR2 are SGDLS and YYNGEE. This CDR3 spans 15 amino acids. CDR3 nucleotide sequence: TGTGCCAGCAGCGTAGGGACTGGCCTGTACAATGAGCAGTTCTTC. It encodes CASSVGTGLYNEQFF.

This clone showed up just once. The J gene is TRBJ2-7, the V gene TRBV5-4, with TRBD2 as a possible D gene (5 bases). Trimming removed 0 bases at V and 5 bases at J, with 12 bases between. Germline-derived CDR1 and CDR2 are SGHNT and YYREEE (reference sequence). The CDR3 extends over 14 amino acids. CDR3 DNA: TGTGCCAGCAGCTTGGGGCGGGCCTTAAACGAGCAGTACTTC. Its protein is CASSLGRALNEQYF.

The rearrangement uses TRBV6-1 and TRBJ1-4, with 8 bases lining up with TRBD1. The CDR3 is 16 residues long. Trimming took 4 bases from V and 0 from J; bases not matched to a gene: 4. The V gene's germline CDR1 is MNHNS and CDR2 SASEGT. CDR3 sequence (DNA): TGTGCCAGCAGTGGGCGGGGACAGGCAACTAATGAAAAACTGTTTTTT. This gives the protein CASSGRGQATNEKLFF.

The chain recombines TRBV28 with TRBJ1-2; D is unclear. The V end lost 3 bases, the J end lost 8 bases, and 13 bases lay between the germline ends. The CDR3 runs 13 residues. Looked up from germline, CDR1 is MDHEN and CDR2 is SYDVKM. CDR3 amino acids: CASSLRGNNGYTF. In nucleotides, the CDR3 is TGTGCCAGCAGTTTGCGAGGGAACAACGGCTACACCTTC.

Turning to this clone: Other DNA sequences in this specimen translate into the identical CDR3. V gene TRBV18 combines with J gene TRBJ1-2; TRBD1 agrees at 8 bases. Germline lookup yields CDR1 KGHSH and CDR2 LQKENI. The CDR3 extends over 14 amino acids. Trimming at V came to 2 bases and at J to 5 bases, leaving 4 bases not matched to a gene. The CDR3 sequence: CASSPGQGLYGYTF. CDR3 in DNA: TGTGCCAGCTCACCAGGACAGGGACTTTATGGCTACACCTTC.

The chain links TRBV9 to TRBJ1-2; a weak D match, TRBD1 (5 bases). CDR3 length: 13 amino acids. The germline V gene has CDR1 SGDLS and CDR2 YYNGEE. V was clipped by 5 bases and J by 5 bases, with 13 bases between them. The CDR3 sequence: CASSSGLVYGYTF. The CDR3 DNA reads as TGTGCCAGCAGTTCAGGGTTAGTTTATGGCTACACCTTC.

The chain joins TRBV28 to TRBJ2-7; D not certain. Germline-derived CDR1 and CDR2 are MDHEN and SYDVKM. This CDR3 is built from 13 residues. Deletions cut 7 bases from V and 2 bases from J, with 12 bases between. The CDR3 reads CASTGGWAYEQYF. CDR3 DNA: TGTGCCAGCACCGGCGGCTGGGCCTACGAGCAGTACTTC.